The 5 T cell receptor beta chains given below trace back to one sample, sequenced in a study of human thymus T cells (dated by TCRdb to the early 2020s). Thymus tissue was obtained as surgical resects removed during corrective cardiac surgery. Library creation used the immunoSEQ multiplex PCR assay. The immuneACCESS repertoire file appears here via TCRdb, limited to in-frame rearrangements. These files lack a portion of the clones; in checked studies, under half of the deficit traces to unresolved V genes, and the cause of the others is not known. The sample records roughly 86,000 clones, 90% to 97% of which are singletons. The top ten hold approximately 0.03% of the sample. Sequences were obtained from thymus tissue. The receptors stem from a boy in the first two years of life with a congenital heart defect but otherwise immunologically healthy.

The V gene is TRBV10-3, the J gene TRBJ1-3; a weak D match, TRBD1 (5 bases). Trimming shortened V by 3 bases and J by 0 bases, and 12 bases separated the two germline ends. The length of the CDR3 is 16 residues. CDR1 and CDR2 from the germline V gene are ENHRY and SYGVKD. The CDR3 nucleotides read TGTGCCATCAGTGAAGGGACTCAGAGCTCTGGAAACACCATATATTTT. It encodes CAISEGTQSSGNTIYF.

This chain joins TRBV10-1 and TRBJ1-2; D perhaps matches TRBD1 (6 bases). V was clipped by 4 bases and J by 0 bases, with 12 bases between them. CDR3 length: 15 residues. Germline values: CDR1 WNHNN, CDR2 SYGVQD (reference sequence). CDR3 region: CASSVGTRSNYGYTF. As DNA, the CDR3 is TGCGCCAGCAGTGTAGGGACAAGGTCTAACTATGGCTACACCTTC.

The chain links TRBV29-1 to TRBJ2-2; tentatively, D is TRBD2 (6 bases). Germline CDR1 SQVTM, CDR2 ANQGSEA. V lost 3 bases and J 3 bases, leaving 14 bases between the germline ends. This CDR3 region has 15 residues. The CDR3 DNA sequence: TGCAGCGTTGAGTCCCCAGGGACTGACACCGGGGAGCTGTTTTTT. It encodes CSVESPGTDTGELFF.

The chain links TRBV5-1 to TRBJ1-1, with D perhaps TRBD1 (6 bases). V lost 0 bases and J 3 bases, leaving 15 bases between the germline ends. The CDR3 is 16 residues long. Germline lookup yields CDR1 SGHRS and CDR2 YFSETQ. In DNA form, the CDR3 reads TGCGCCAGCAGCTTGGGGGTGGGGACACCCCACACTGAAGCTTTCTTT. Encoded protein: CASSLGVGTPHTEAFF.

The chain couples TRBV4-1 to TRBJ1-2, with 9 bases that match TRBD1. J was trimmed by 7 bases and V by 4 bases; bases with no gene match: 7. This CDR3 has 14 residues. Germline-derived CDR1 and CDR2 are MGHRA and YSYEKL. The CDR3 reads CASSLRQGGGGYTF. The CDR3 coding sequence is TGCGCCAGCAGCCTCAGACAGGGGGGCGGTGGCTACACCTTC.